This entry lists 25 T cell receptor beta chains sequenced from one sample in a study of T-cell memory formation after mild COVID-19. Each CDR3 protein is one row after TCRdb ran MiXCR on the 5' RACE reads. The sample contains a few hundred thousand distinct CDR3 sequences, roughly an eighth of which appear only once. The sample taken for sequencing was PBMCs or a T cell subset sorted from them (not recorded which). The receptors were gathered from a man between 18 and 29 years old who had mild COVID-19 (a few samples of this study predate the infection). Cell type and time point are not known.

The chain employs TRBV4-1 and TRBJ2-5; D uncertain. This CDR3 comprises 17 residues. Germline V gene data show CDR1 as MGHRA and CDR2 as YSYEKL. With 0 bases removed from V and 5 bases from J, the gap between germline ends came to 19 bases. As DNA, the CDR3 is TGCGCCAGCAGCCAAGAGGCCGCTGTGGGTGGGTGGGAGACCCAGTACTTC. Translated, it gives CASSQEAAVGGWETQYF.

The chain has TRBV11-2 and TRBJ2-3, with TRBD2 matching 7 bases. This CDR3 has 14 amino acids. J lost 8 bases, V lost 6 bases, and 11 bases had no gene match. From germline, CDR1 is SGHAT and CDR2 FQNNGV. This chain's CDR3 is CASRLPTGGGTQYF. The CDR3 DNA sequence: TGTGCCAGCAGACTCCCCACGGGGGGAGGTACGCAGTATTTT.

The rearrangement links TRBV6-1 to TRBJ2-1; D gene unclear. Trimming stripped 1 base from V and 1 base from J, with 8 bases between. The germline gives CDR1 MNHNS, CDR2 SASEGT. The CDR3 runs 15 residues. The CDR3 reads CASSEVPGSYNEQFF. The CDR3 DNA reads TGTGCCAGCAGTGAAGTTCCGGGTTCCTACAATGAGCAGTTCTTC.

This clonotype was counted only a few times. This chain links TRBV6-5 with TRBJ2-2; TRBD2 matches at 13 bases. J lost 7 bases, V lost 5 bases, and 7 bases had no gene match. Per the germline V gene, CDR1 is MNHEY and CDR2 is SVGAGI. The CDR3 has 16 amino acids. The CDR3 nucleotides read TGTGCCAGCAGTAAACTAGCGGGGGGGCCCGGCGGGGAGCTGTTTTTT. Amino acids: CASSKLAGGPGGELFF.

This clonotype occurred a few times. This chain connects TRBV5-1 to TRBJ2-1, with 9 bases aligning to TRBD1. With 4 bases clipped from V and 1 base from J, the junction kept 6 bases outside the gene matches. Germline-derived CDR1 and CDR2 are SGHRS and YFSETQ. The CDR3 is 16 amino acids. CDR3 in amino acids: CASSPDRGGSYNEQFF. DNA of the CDR3: TGCGCCAGCAGCCCGGACAGGGGTGGGTCCTACAATGAGCAGTTCTTC.

V and J are TRBV2 and TRBJ2-3; D unclear. Trimming stripped 7 bases from V and 2 bases from J, with 16 bases between. The CDR3 has 15 residues. Germline CDR1 and CDR2: SNHLY and FYNNEI. CDR3 DNA: TGTGCCAGCAAAGGACCGGGCAGATACACAGATACGCAGTATTTT. Translated: CASKGPGRYTDTQYF.

Many counts were recorded for this clonotype. V is TRBV7-8 and J is TRBJ2-1, with unresolved D. The CDR3 has 17 amino acids. The V and J ends lost 1 base and 0 bases respectively, with 13 bases between them. Germline CDR1 reads SGHVS; CDR2 reads FQNEAQ. CDR3 residues: CASSLGTVPGSYNEQFF. In DNA, the CDR3 is TGTGCCAGCAGCTTAGGGACGGTCCCAGGCTCCTACAATGAGCAGTTCTTC.

V usage is TRBV2 and J usage is TRBJ1-2, with 8 bases fitting TRBD1. There are 14 residues in the CDR3. J was trimmed by 7 bases and V by 1 base; bases with no gene match: 5. Germline V gene lookup returns CDR1 SNHLY and CDR2 FYNNEI. CDR3 region: CASSEGNRGAGYTF. In DNA, the CDR3 is TGTGCCAGCAGTGAAGGGAACAGGGGGGCTGGCTACACCTTC.

This clonotype was seen at least ten times. The rearrangement links TRBV7-6 to TRBJ2-3; no clear D gene. CDR1 and CDR2 from the germline V gene are SGHVS and FNYEAQ. The ends were cut back, 6 bases at V and 1 base at J, with 11 bases in the middle. CDR3 size: 14 residues. This chain's CDR3 is CASSGPGGTDTQYF. CDR3 sequence (DNA): TGTGCCAGCAGTGGGCCTGGGGGCACAGATACGCAGTATTTT.

The sample holds a few counts of this clonotype. The J gene is TRBJ2-3, the V gene TRBV12-3 or TRBV12-4, with D possibly being TRBD1 or TRBD2 (6 bases each). CDR3 length: 16 residues. V was cut by 3 bases and J by 5 bases, with 18 bases left in between. The CDR3 nucleotides are TGTGCCAGCAGTTTGATTTGGGGGGCGCAAGGAGATACGCAGTATTTT. Translation: CASSLIWGAQGDTQYF.

This clonotype turned up a few times. The gene calls are TRBV11-2 and TRBJ2-3; 10 bases agree with TRBD2. The germline V gene encodes CDR1 SGHAT and CDR2 FQNNGV. The CDR3 is made up of 17 amino acids. The V segment lost 0 bases and the J segment 2 bases; nucleotides outside the gene matches: 5. DNA for the CDR3: TGTGCCAGCAGCTTAGATGTTAGCGGGGGGCACACAGATACGCAGTATTTT. Protein product: CASSLDVSGGHTDTQYF.

The V and J genes are TRBV12-3 or TRBV12-4 and TRBJ2-2; the D is unclear. Trimming cost V 5 bases and J 4 bases, with 14 bases left between them. The CDR3 spans 15 residues. CDR3 amino acids: CASSQSVSTTGELFF. CDR3 DNA: TGTGCCAGCAGTCAATCGGTATCTACCACCGGGGAGCTGTTTTTT.

This clonotype has a count of ten or more. This chain connects TRBV7-9 to TRBJ1-5; D unresolved. CDR3 length equals 17 residues. V gave up 1 base and J gave up 1 base, with 14 bases separating them. Germline-derived CDR1 and CDR2 are SEHNR and FQNEAQ (reference sequence). The CDR3 spells CASSLGSGIPSNQPQHF. The CDR3 DNA is TGTGCCAGCAGCTTAGGGTCCGGGATCCCGAGCAATCAGCCCCAGCATTTT. The full variable domain, completed using reference TRBV7-9 and TRBJ1-5, is DTGVSQNPRHKITKRGQNVTFRCDPISEHNRLYWYRQTLGQGPEFLTYFQNEAQLEKSRLLSDRFSAERPKGSFSTLEIQRTEQGDSAMYLCASSLGSGIPSNQPQHFGDGTRLSIL.

This clonotype has just a few counts. The V gene is TRBV7-9, the J gene TRBJ2-1; D assignment may be TRBD1 or TRBD2 (7 bases each). This CDR3 contains 16 residues. CDR1 and CDR2 from the germline V gene are SEHNR and FQNEAQ (reference sequence). Trimming shortened V by 4 bases and J by 3 bases, and 16 bases separated the two germline ends. CDR3 DNA sequence: TGTGCCAGCAGCTCCGAAGCGGGGACAGTCTACAATGAGCAGTTCTTC. It specifies CASSSEAGTVYNEQFF.

This chain connects TRBV5-1 to TRBJ2-7; a possible D gene is TRBD1 (6 bases). This CDR3 comprises 14 residues. The V end lost 4 bases, the J end lost 3 bases, and 14 bases lay between the germline ends. Germline values: CDR1 SGHRS, CDR2 YFSETQ. The CDR3 DNA is TGCGCCAGCAGCCCCCTGACAGGAGACTACGAGCAGTACGTC. It is translated as CASSPLTGDYEQYV.

This clonotype appeared a few times. The rearrangement links TRBV20-1 to TRBJ1-5, with 8 bases that match TRBD1. CDR1 and CDR2 from the germline V gene are DFQATT and SNEGSKA (reference sequence). Trimming removed 0 bases from V and 7 bases from J; junction bases left unmatched: 8. The CDR3 covers 15 residues. The CDR3: CSARDSDRDGQPQHF. The CDR3 DNA is TGCAGTGCTAGAGACTCGGACAGGGATGGCCAGCCCCAGCATTTT.

This clonotype came up a few times. The rearrangement joins TRBV6-2 or TRBV6-3 to TRBJ2-7, with a possible D match to TRBD2 (5 bases). V lost 7 bases and J 1 base, leaving 11 bases between the germline ends. Germline V CDR1 and CDR2: MNHEY, SVGEGT. This CDR3 has 13 residues. CDR3 region: CASIGGSSYEQYF. The CDR3, as DNA: TGTGCCAGCATAGGAGGCAGTTCCTACGAGCAGTACTTC.

This chain uses TRBV12-3 or TRBV12-4 with TRBJ1-6, with a weak D call TRBD1 (6 bases). Trimming took off 4 bases at V and 2 bases at J, with 12 bases between the two ends. This CDR3 spans 16 amino acids. The CDR3 DNA sequence: TGTGCCAGCAGTTCCCGGGGGCTACCCTATAATTCACCCCTCCACTTT. It codes for CASSSRGLPYNSPLHF.

The J gene is TRBJ1-2, the V gene TRBV7-2; 9 positions agree with TRBD1. The V gene's germline CDR1 is SGHTA and CDR2 FQGNSA. V lost 4 bases, J lost 7 bases, and 7 bases stayed unmatched. This CDR3 region has 14 residues. The CDR3 loop is CASSWGQGDSGYTF. The CDR3 coding sequence is TGTGCCAGCAGCTGGGGACAGGGTGATTCTGGCTACACCTTC.

This clonotype was observed a few times. This CDR3 is CASSLQAEAFF. The CDR3 DNA follows: TGTGCCAGCAGCCTACAGGCTGAAGCTTTCTTT. The chain uses TRBV5-6 and TRBJ1-1, with a tentative D call TRBD1 (5 bases). V was clipped by 4 bases and J by 6 bases, with 7 bases between them. The CDR3 has 11 residues. Germline lookup yields CDR1 SGHDT and CDR2 YYEEEE.

The DNA for the CDR3 is TGTGCCAGCAGCCCGACTGATCGGGGGTCCTACGAGCAGTACTTC. Its protein is CASSPTDRGSYEQYF. The chain joins TRBV5-5 to TRBJ2-7, with D tentatively TRBD2 (6 bases). This CDR3 spans 15 amino acids. The V and J ends lost 4 bases and 1 base respectively, with 15 bases between them. Germline CDR1 reads SGHKS; CDR2 reads YYEKEE (reference sequence).

The rearrangement joins TRBV9 to TRBJ2-7, with no clear D. This CDR3 region has 16 residues. Germline V gene data show CDR1 as SGDLS and CDR2 as YYNGEE. Between the trimmed V and J ends, which lost 2 bases and 0 bases, there was a span of 15 bases. CDR3: CASSVGLGTGSYEQYF. CDR3 coding DNA: TGTGCCAGCAGCGTGGGCCTTGGTACGGGCTCCTACGAGCAGTACTTC.

The V call is TRBV4-3, the J call TRBJ1-1; no definite D call. CDR1 is LGHNA, CDR2 YSLEER, per germline. This CDR3 has 14 amino acids. Trimming removed 4 bases at V and 7 bases at J, with 16 bases between. The CDR3 DNA reads as TGCGCCAGCAGCCCAGCAGAGGCCCGGGGTGAAGCTTTCTTT. It specifies CASSPAEARGEAFF.

The chain links TRBV5-1 to TRBJ2-3, with TRBD2 matching over 7 bases. This CDR3 spans 15 amino acids. Per germline, CDR1 SGHRS and CDR2 YFSETQ. V lost 4 bases, J lost 5 bases, and 10 bases stayed unmatched. Here the CDR3 DNA reads TGCGCCAGCAGCCCCCGGGACGGGGGGATAGATACGCAGTATTTT. It yields the protein CASSPRDGGIDTQYF.

This sequence joins TRBV5-1 and TRBJ1-1, with D hard to call. With 3 bases removed from V and 3 bases from J, the gap between germline ends came to 9 bases. Germline CDR1 and CDR2: SGHRS and YFSETQ. There are 13 residues in the CDR3. Here the CDR3 DNA reads TGCGCCAGCAGCTACGACGGAGACACTGAAGCTTTCTTT. This gives the protein CASSYDGDTEAFF.